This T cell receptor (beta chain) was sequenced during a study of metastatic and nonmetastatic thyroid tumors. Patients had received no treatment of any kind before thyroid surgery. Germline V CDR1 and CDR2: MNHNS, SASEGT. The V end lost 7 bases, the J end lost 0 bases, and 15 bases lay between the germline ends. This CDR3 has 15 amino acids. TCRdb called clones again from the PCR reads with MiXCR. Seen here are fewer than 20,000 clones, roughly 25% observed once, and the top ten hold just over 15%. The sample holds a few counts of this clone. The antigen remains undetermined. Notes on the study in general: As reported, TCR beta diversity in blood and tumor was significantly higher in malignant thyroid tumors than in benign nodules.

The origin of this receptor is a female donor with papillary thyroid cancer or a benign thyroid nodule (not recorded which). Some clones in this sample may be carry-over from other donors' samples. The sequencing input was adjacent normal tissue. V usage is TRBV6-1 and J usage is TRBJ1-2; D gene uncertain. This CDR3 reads CASTTHSLANYGYTF. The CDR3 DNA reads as TGTGCCAGCACAACTCACAGTCTAGCTAACTATGGCTACACCTTC.